The 22 T cell receptor beta chains below were found in one sample sequenced in a study of identical twins. TCRdb independently ran MiXCR on the 5' RACE reads; one entry per CDR3 protein. The table records fewer than 350,000 distinct CDR3 sequences, about 8.3% of them present only once. These data are also associated with another study on yellow fever vaccine responses in identical twins.

The sample taken for sequencing was memory (CD45RO+) T cells sorted from blood. The receptors here all came from a woman aged 18-29 years in good health.

The chain links TRBV7-9 to TRBJ1-1, with TRBD1 matching over 8 bases. The J segment lost 1 base and the V segment lost 2 bases, leaving 6 bases of the junction unmatched. This CDR3 has 16 residues. The V gene's germline CDR1 is SEHNR and CDR2 FQNEAQ (reference sequence). In nucleotides, the CDR3 is TGTGCCAGCAGCTTATTCCAGGGGGCGGCGAACACTGAAGCTTTCTTT. This translates into CASSLFQGAANTEAFF. The full variable domain, completed using reference TRBV7-9 and TRBJ1-1, is DTGVSQNPRHKITKRGQNVTFRCDPISEHNRLYWYRQTLGQGPEFLTYFQNEAQLEKSRLLSDRFSAERPKGSFSTLEIQRTEQGDSAMYLCASSLFQGAANTEAFFGQGTRLTVV.

This clonotype was seen ten or more times. The junction shows a germline mismatch at one end, possibly a read error. The chain couples TRBV5-1 to TRBJ2-5; D call uncertain. Germline CDR1 reads SGHRS; CDR2 reads YFSETQ. This CDR3 is 12 amino acids long. CDR3 bases: TGTGCCAGCAGCCTGGTGAGAGAGACCCAGTACTTC. Its protein product is CASSLVRETQYF.

In this sample, this clonotype is medium-sized (0.01 to 0.1%). This chain joins TRBV5-1 and TRBJ2-7; TRBD2 matches 10 bases. CDR1 and CDR2 (germline): SGHRS, YFSETQ. V gave up 3 bases and J gave up 5 bases; unmatched junction bases: 2. The length of the CDR3 is 13 residues. The CDR3 sequence is CASSSGTSDEQYF. CDR3 nucleotide sequence: TGCGCCAGCAGCTCTGGGACTAGCGACGAGCAGTACTTC.

In its sample, this clonotype was seen many times. This chain uses TRBV4-1 with TRBJ1-2; D gene uncertain. Trimming shortened V by 0 bases and J by 0 bases, and 11 bases separated the two germline ends. CDR1 is MGHRA and CDR2 is YSYEKL in the germline V gene. This CDR3 region has 16 residues. The CDR3 spells CASSQDRDYPNYGYTF. The CDR3 DNA reads as TGCGCCAGCAGCCAAGATCGAGATTACCCTAACTATGGCTACACCTTC.

Only a few counts were recorded for this clonotype. The chain couples TRBV10-3 to TRBJ2-3, with TRBD1 matching over 7 bases. V trimming: 10 bases; J trimming: 4 bases; junction bases outside the gene matches: 8. Germline V lookup: CDR1 ENHRY, CDR2 SYGVKD. The length of the CDR3 is 13 residues. CDR3 coding DNA: TGTGCCACTTTTTGGACAGGATCAGATACGCAGTATTTT. The encoded protein is CATFWTGSDTQYF.

The rearrangement links TRBV5-6 to TRBJ2-3, with D tentatively TRBD1 (6 bases). The CDR3 length is 16 residues. V was clipped by 4 bases and J by 0 bases, with 15 bases between them. Germline V gives CDR1 SGHDT, CDR2 YYEEEE. This CDR3 reads CASSVKQGPSTDTQYF. In nucleotides, the CDR3 is TGTGCCAGCAGCGTAAAACAGGGCCCTAGCACAGATACGCAGTATTTT.

This clonotype turned up a few times. The rearrangement uses TRBV5-6 and TRBJ2-3, with 8 nucleotides matching TRBD2. The germline V gene has CDR1 SGHDT and CDR2 YYEEEE. CDR3 length: 16 residues. J gave up 3 bases and V 0 bases, and 6 bases lay outside the gene matches. The CDR3 here is CASSLVSGGKTDTQYF. The DNA for the CDR3 is TGTGCCAGCAGCTTGGTTTCGGGGGGGAAGACAGATACGCAGTATTTT. The whole variable domain, filled in from reference TRBV5-6 and TRBJ2-3, reads DAGVTQSPTHLIKTRGQQVTLRCSPKSGHDTVSWYQQALGQGPQFIFQYYEEEERQRGNFPDRFSGHQFPNYSSELNVNALLLGDSALYLCASSLVSGGKTDTQYFGPGTRLTVL.

About this clonotype itself: The junction departs from the called germline gene at one end, perhaps through a read error. The chain joins TRBV5-1 to TRBJ2-7; 7 positions match TRBD2. The CDR3 length is 15 residues. The germline V gene has CDR1 SGHRS and CDR2 YFSETQ. The CDR3 nucleotides read TGCGCCAGCCGCTTGGGGGAGGGAGTGACGGACGAGCAGTACTTC. Its protein is CASRLGEGVTDEQYF.

V is TRBV20-1 and J is TRBJ2-3; D is unresolved. Trimming pared 7 bases from V and 3 bases from J, leaving 8 bases between. Looked up from germline, CDR1 is DFQATT and CDR2 is SNEGSKA (reference sequence). The CDR3 loop spans 11 amino acids. CDR3 DNA sequence: TGCAGTGACCAGACTACAGATACGCAGTATTTT. Amino acids: CSDQTTDTQYF.

Written as DNA, the CDR3 is TGTGCCAGCAGTTTTCAGGGGGCTGGGGCCAACGTCCTGACTTTC. Its protein is CASSFQGAGANVLTF. This chain connects TRBV12-3 or TRBV12-4 to TRBJ2-6; 7 nucleotides match TRBD1. J was trimmed by 2 bases and V by 3 bases; bases with no gene match: 1. There are 15 residues in the CDR3.

This clonotype turned up a few times. The chain carries TRBV6-5 and TRBJ1-1; TRBD1 aligns across 8 bases. The CDR3 runs to 15 residues. Trimming took 4 bases from V and 3 from J; bases not matched to a gene: 7. Germline V lookup: CDR1 MNHEY, CDR2 SVGAGI. In DNA, the CDR3 is TGTGCCAGCAGTTTACTGACAGGGGCTTACACTGAAGCTTTCTTT. Its translation: CASSLLTGAYTEAFF.

The rearrangement uses TRBV10-3 and TRBJ1-2; D is uncertain. The CDR3 is made up of 12 amino acids. Trimming removed 0 bases at V and 6 bases at J, with 5 bases between. Germline V CDR1 and CDR2: ENHRY, SYGVKD. The CDR3 loop reads CAISESRDGYTF. Here the CDR3 DNA reads TGTGCCATCAGTGAGTCGAGAGATGGCTACACCTTC.

This clonotype was counted between two and nine times. The chain has TRBV9 and TRBJ2-4, with 16 positions matching TRBD2. Trimming removed 4 bases from V and 9 bases from J; junction bases left unmatched: 7. The V gene's germline CDR1 is SGDLS and CDR2 YYNGEE. The CDR3 loop spans 16 amino acids. The DNA for the CDR3 is TGTGCCAGCAGCCCAGGGACTAGCGGGAGGGATAGCATTCAGTACTTC. It encodes CASSPGTSGRDSIQYF. Looking up the rest from reference TRBV9 and TRBJ2-4 gives the full variable domain: DSGVTQTPKHLITATGQRVTLRCSPRSGDLSVYWYQQSLDQGLQFLIQYYNGEERAKGNILERFSAQQFPDLHSELNLSSLELGDSALYFCASSPGTSGRDSIQYFGAGTRLSVL.

The V call is TRBV2, the J call TRBJ1-2, with D uncertain. CDR1 is SNHLY, CDR2 FYNNEI, per germline. Trimming left V 0 bases short and J 8 bases short, with 13 bases between. This CDR3 is built from 14 residues. CDR3 sequence (DNA): TGTGCCAGCAGTGAAGCCGATGAAATACGGGGCTACACCTTC. This sequence encodes CASSEADEIRGYTF. Complete variable domain (other parts from reference TRBV2 and TRBJ1-2): EPEVTQTPSHQVTQMGQEVILRCVPISNHLYFYWYRQILGQKVEFLVSFYNNEISEKSEIFDDQFSVERPDGSNFTLKIRSTKLEDSAMYFCASSEADEIRGYTFGSGTRLTVV.

This clonotype was counted at least ten times. This chain joins TRBV4-1 and TRBJ1-6; 8 nucleotides match TRBD1. Germline CDR1 MGHRA, CDR2 YSYEKL. This CDR3 contains 18 residues. Trimming took 1 base from V and 8 from J; bases not matched to a gene: 13. CDR3 nucleotide sequence: TGCGCCAGCAGCCAAGGACCCCCCCGGGACAGGCAGTATTCACCCCTCCACTTT. Its protein is CASSQGPPRDRQYSPLHF.

This clonotype occurred a few times. The gene calls are TRBV28 and TRBJ2-5, with 9 bases lining up with TRBD2. V lost 7 bases and J lost 7; bases outside the gene matches: 13. Germline values: CDR1 MDHEN, CDR2 SYDVKM. The CDR3 covers 15 residues. Here the CDR3 DNA reads TGTGCCAGCACCCATAGCGGGGGAGGCGGTGGGACCCAGTACTTC. Translation: CASTHSGGGGGTQYF.

This clonotype was seen a handful of times. This rearrangement joins TRBV7-9 to TRBJ2-2; 9 bases fit TRBD2. This CDR3 spans 16 amino acids. Trimming took 4 bases from V and 1 from J; bases not matched to a gene: 4. Germline V gene lookup returns CDR1 SEHNR and CDR2 FQNEAQ (reference sequence). The CDR3 coding sequence is TGTGCCAGCAGCTACGCGGGAGGGTTGAACACCGGGGAGCTGTTTTTT. Protein product: CASSYAGGLNTGELFF.

This clonotype was detected only a few times. The chain employs TRBV6-1 and TRBJ2-6, with D possibly being TRBD2 (6 bases). The CDR3 totals 17 residues. The germline V gene has CDR1 MNHNS and CDR2 SASEGT. V was trimmed by 6 bases and J by 0 bases, leaving 15 bases between them. DNA of the CDR3: TGTGCCAGCAGGGGGGGAGCCGGAAACTCTGGGGCCAACGTCCTGACTTTC. This translates into CASRGGAGNSGANVLTF.

The chain joins TRBV28 to TRBJ2-4; D might be TRBD2 (6 bases). V lost 7 bases and J lost 2, with 15 bases in between. Per the germline V gene, CDR1 is MDHEN and CDR2 is SYDVKM. CDR3 length: 15 residues. CDR3 sequence (DNA): TGTGCCAGCACCCCCGGGCGGGGAACCAAAAACATTCAGTACTTC. Its translation is CASTPGRGTKNIQYF.

V is TRBV20-1 and J is TRBJ1-5, with unresolved D. Germline-derived CDR1 and CDR2 are DFQATT and SNEGSKA (reference sequence). The V gene lost 6 bases and the J gene lost 2 bases, with 14 bases spanning the gap. The CDR3 contains 14 residues. The CDR3 loop is CSALPDGGNQPQHF. The DNA for the CDR3 is TGCAGTGCCCTTCCGGATGGGGGCAATCAGCCCCAGCATTTT.

A few counts support this clonotype. This chain links TRBV20-1 with TRBJ1-2; TRBD1 matches 7 bases. CDR1 and CDR2 from the germline V gene are DFQATT and SNEGSKA (reference sequence). The CDR3 loop spans 14 amino acids. Trimming removed 5 bases from V and 4 bases from J; junction bases left unmatched: 10. In nucleotides, the CDR3 is TGCAGTGCTGGGCGGGACAGCCCTTCCTATGGCTACACCTTC. Encoded protein: CSAGRDSPSYGYTF.

This clonotype was seen ten or more times. The V and J genes are TRBV20-1 and TRBJ1-1, with D perhaps matching TRBD1 (6 bases). With 4 bases removed from V and 2 bases from J, the gap between germline ends came to 11 bases. There are 13 residues in the CDR3. Germline loops: CDR1 DFQATT, CDR2 SNEGSKA (reference sequence). The CDR3 is CSAIRGQNTEAFF. The CDR3 nucleotides are TGCAGTGCTATCAGGGGACAAAACACTGAAGCTTTCTTT.